This note documents a single T cell receptor beta chain sequence. The antigen remains undetermined. The data were taken from a study of T cell responses to AZD1222 COVID-19 vaccine. TCRdb keeps only in-frame clones here, not all; method: immunoSEQ multiplex PCR. The sample includes under 140,000 clones, 80% to 95% of them seen just once. Per germline, CDR1 SNHLY and CDR2 FYNNEI. Trimming stripped 7 bases from V and 6 bases from J, with 9 bases between. This CDR3 is 12 amino acids long. Broader study findings: Nearly half of unique spike-specific TCRs reportedly avoided B.1.351 and B.1.1.7 mutated regions. The sample set comprised mostly white British donors with more females, and clonal diversity was possibly underestimated. Baseline antibody screening turned up just a handful of seropositive AZD1222 recipients.

This sequence originates from an adult who received the AZD1222 COVID-19 vaccine. The V and J genes are TRBV2 and TRBJ2-2, with D unclear. The starting material was peripheral blood, obtained 28 days after the second AZD1222 dose. CDR3 nucleotides: TGTGCCAGCACCCTTGACTCCGGGGAGCTGTTTTTT. Protein sequence: CASTLDSGELFF.